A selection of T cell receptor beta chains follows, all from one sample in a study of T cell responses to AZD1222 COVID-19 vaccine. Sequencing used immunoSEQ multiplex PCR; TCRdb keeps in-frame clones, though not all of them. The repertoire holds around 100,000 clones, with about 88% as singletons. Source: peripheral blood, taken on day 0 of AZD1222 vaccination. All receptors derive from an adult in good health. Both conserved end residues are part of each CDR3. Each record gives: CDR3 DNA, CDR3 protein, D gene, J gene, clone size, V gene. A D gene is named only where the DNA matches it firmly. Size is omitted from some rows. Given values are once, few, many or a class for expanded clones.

CDR3nt: TGTGCCAGCTGGGACAGAAGATCAGCTAACTATGGCTACACCTTC
CDR3aa: CASWDRRSANYGYTF
d_gene: TRBD1
j_gene: TRBJ1-2
abundance: once
v_gene: TRBV28

CDR3nt: TGCGCCAGCAACCGAGGGGGCGGGGGCGACTATGGCTACACCTTC
CDR3aa: CASNRGGGGDYGYTF
d_gene: TRBD1
j_gene: TRBJ1-2
abundance: -
v_gene: TRBV5-1

CDR3nt: TGTGCCAGCAGCTTGGATCTAGCGGGAGTATGGGAGACCCAGTACTTC
CDR3aa: CASSLDLAGVWETQYF
d_gene: TRBD2
j_gene: TRBJ2-5
abundance: -
v_gene: TRBV11-2

CDR3nt: TGTGCCAGCAGCTTAGGTCGACAGCTCTATGGCTACACCTTC
CDR3aa: CASSLGRQLYGYTF
d_gene: -
j_gene: TRBJ1-2
abundance: -
v_gene: TRBV11-2

CDR3nt: TGTGCCAGCAGCTTATGGACTAGCGGGGGACTTAGCTCCTACAATGAGCAGTTCTTC
CDR3aa: CASSLWTSGGLSSYNEQFF
d_gene: TRBD2
j_gene: TRBJ2-1
abundance: few
v_gene: TRBV7-3

CDR3nt: TGTGCCAGCAGCCAAGAACCGGCGGGAGGGCTCTGGGGTGAGCAGTTCTTC
CDR3aa: CASSQEPAGGLWGEQFF
d_gene: TRBD2
j_gene: TRBJ2-1
abundance: -
v_gene: TRBV3-1/TRBV3-2

CDR3nt: TGTGCCAGCAGCTTAGCCGGACTTAATGAAAAACTGTTTTTT
CDR3aa: CASSLAGLNEKLFF
d_gene: -
j_gene: TRBJ1-4
abundance: few
v_gene: TRBV7-9

CDR3nt: TGCGCCAGCAGCCAAGATGAACAGGGTGTCTCTGGGGCCAACGTCCTGACTTTC
CDR3aa: CASSQDEQGVSGANVLTF
d_gene: -
j_gene: TRBJ2-6
abundance: many
v_gene: TRBV4-3

CDR3nt: TGTGCCAGCAGTTACCCATTCCCAGATACGCAGTATTTT
CDR3aa: CASSYPFPDTQYF
d_gene: -
j_gene: TRBJ2-3
abundance: -
v_gene: TRBV6-2/TRBV6-3

CDR3nt: TGTGCCAGAGCCCAACAGGGCTCCATGAACACTGAAGCTTTCTTT
CDR3aa: CARAQQGSMNTEAFF
d_gene: -
j_gene: TRBJ1-1
abundance: -
v_gene: TRBV19

CDR3nt: TGTGCCAGTACCCAGACAGGAAAAGGGGTAATTTCACCCCTCCACTTT
CDR3aa: CASTQTGKGVISPLHF
d_gene: -
j_gene: TRBJ1-6
abundance: -
v_gene: TRBV19

CDR3nt: TGTGCCAGCAGTTACAGGGGAGGCGCCTACAATGAGCAGTTCTTC
CDR3aa: CASSYRGGAYNEQFF
d_gene: -
j_gene: TRBJ2-1
abundance: -
v_gene: TRBV2

CDR3nt: TGTGCCAGCAGCCAAGATTCTGATCACAGGGGGCTCGCCTATGGCTACACCTTC
CDR3aa: CASSQDSDHRGLAYGYTF
d_gene: TRBD1
j_gene: TRBJ1-2
abundance: once
v_gene: TRBV4-2

CDR3nt: TGTGCCAGCAGTTACTCGATTGGGACTAGGGGAAATGAGCAGTTCTTC
CDR3aa: CASSYSIGTRGNEQFF
d_gene: TRBD2
j_gene: TRBJ2-1
abundance: -
v_gene: TRBV6-5

CDR3nt: TGTGCCAGCAGCGCTCCGGGGACAGTCAACTATGGCTACACCTTC
CDR3aa: CASSAPGTVNYGYTF
d_gene: TRBD1
j_gene: TRBJ1-2
abundance: -
v_gene: TRBV9

CDR3nt: TGCGCCAGCAGCCAGGGGCCGGGACAGGGGTTTGAGCAGTACTTC
CDR3aa: CASSQGPGQGFEQYF
d_gene: TRBD1
j_gene: TRBJ2-7
abundance: -
v_gene: TRBV4-3

CDR3nt: TGTGCCAGCAGACAGACCCGAGACTACGAGCAGTACTTC
CDR3aa: CASRQTRDYEQYF
d_gene: -
j_gene: TRBJ2-7
abundance: -
v_gene: TRBV6-5

CDR3nt: TGTGCCAGCAGCTCCTTCGAAAAAGCCTACAATGAGCAGTTCTTC
CDR3aa: CASSSFEKAYNEQFF
d_gene: -
j_gene: TRBJ2-1
abundance: -
v_gene: TRBV7-3

CDR3nt: TGTGCCAGCAGCTTACTATACAGTAAGAATGAGCAGTTCTTC
CDR3aa: CASSLLYSKNEQFF
d_gene: -
j_gene: TRBJ2-1
abundance: -
v_gene: TRBV7-8

CDR3nt: TGTGCCAGCATCTCTACCATGAACACTGAAGCTTTCTTT
CDR3aa: CASISTMNTEAFF
d_gene: -
j_gene: TRBJ1-1
abundance: -
v_gene: TRBV7-9

CDR3nt: TGTGCCAGCCGCGCAGCTGGGAATCAGCCCCAGCATTTT
CDR3aa: CASRAAGNQPQHF
d_gene: -
j_gene: TRBJ1-5
abundance: -
v_gene: TRBV6-5

CDR3nt: TGCGCCAGCAGCCCGGCCGCGAGGTCTGGGGCCAACGTCCTGACTTTC
CDR3aa: CASSPAARSGANVLTF
d_gene: -
j_gene: TRBJ2-6
abundance: -
v_gene: TRBV4-3

CDR3nt: TGTGCCAGCAGCCAAGGTCCCCTGATGGAGGGCTCTGGAAACACCATATATTTT
CDR3aa: CASSQGPLMEGSGNTIYF
d_gene: -
j_gene: TRBJ1-3
abundance: -
v_gene: TRBV4-2

CDR3nt: TGTGCCAGCAGCTTAGCAGGGTTCAACGAAGCTTTCTTT
CDR3aa: CASSLAGFNEAFF
d_gene: -
j_gene: TRBJ1-1
abundance: -
v_gene: TRBV7-9

CDR3nt: TGTGCCTGGAGTGTAAATAGGGTCCCCCTCGGAGGGGAGCTGTTTTTT
CDR3aa: CAWSVNRVPLGGELFF
d_gene: -
j_gene: TRBJ2-2
abundance: -
v_gene: TRBV30

CDR3nt: TGTGCCAGCGAGAGGGGACTTCCCCTTGGGGAGCAGTTCTTC
CDR3aa: CASERGLPLGEQFF
d_gene: -
j_gene: TRBJ2-1
abundance: -
v_gene: TRBV2

CDR3nt: TGTGCCAGCTCACCAATGGTGCACCCTGCCTCGGGGACCCAGTACTTC
CDR3aa: CASSPMVHPASGTQYF
d_gene: -
j_gene: TRBJ2-5
abundance: -
v_gene: TRBV18

CDR3nt: TGTGCCAGCAGCCAAGGACGGAATAACTATGGCTACACCTTC
CDR3aa: CASSQGRNNYGYTF
d_gene: -
j_gene: TRBJ1-2
abundance: -
v_gene: TRBV3-1/TRBV3-2

CDR3nt: TGTGCCAGCAGCGTAGAATCGGGTTCGGGGGGTGGCCAGTACTTC
CDR3aa: CASSVESGSGGGQYF
d_gene: TRBD2
j_gene: TRBJ2-5
abundance: -
v_gene: TRBV9

CDR3nt: TGTGCCAGCAGTCACGGGACAGGGGACGAGCAGTACTTC
CDR3aa: CASSHGTGDEQYF
d_gene: TRBD1
j_gene: TRBJ2-7
abundance: -
v_gene: TRBV27

CDR3nt: TGCGCCAGCAGTGAGTCCCTAGAAGCGCAGTATTTT
CDR3aa: CASSESLEAQYF
d_gene: -
j_gene: TRBJ2-3
abundance: -
v_gene: TRBV10-1

CDR3nt: TGTGCCAGCAGCTTAGCAACGAGGACTGGCTACAATGAGCAGTTCTTC
CDR3aa: CASSLATRTGYNEQFF
d_gene: -
j_gene: TRBJ2-1
abundance: -
v_gene: TRBV7-2

CDR3nt: TGTGCCAGCAGTACAACTCGGGATACGCAGTATTTT
CDR3aa: CASSTTRDTQYF
d_gene: -
j_gene: TRBJ2-3
abundance: -
v_gene: TRBV6-5

CDR3nt: TGTGCCAGCAGCTTCACTTCGAGGAACACTGAAGCTTTCTTT
CDR3aa: CASSFTSRNTEAFF
d_gene: -
j_gene: TRBJ1-1
abundance: -
v_gene: TRBV21-1

CDR3nt: TGTGCCAGCAGCTTAGATTTGGGACCCCGGGATTTT
CDR3aa: CASSLDLGPRDF
d_gene: -
j_gene: TRBJ2-3
abundance: -
v_gene: TRBV7-8

CDR3nt: TGTGCCAGCAGCTTGGGAACTCACAATGAGCAGTTCTTC
CDR3aa: CASSLGTHNEQFF
d_gene: -
j_gene: TRBJ2-1
abundance: -
v_gene: TRBV7-2

CDR3nt: TGTGCCAGCAGTAGCGGGGGCAGGCCAATGAACACTGAAGCTTTCTTT
CDR3aa: CASSSGGRPMNTEAFF
d_gene: -
j_gene: TRBJ1-1
abundance: -
v_gene: TRBV6-2/TRBV6-3

CDR3nt: TGTGCCAGCAGTCCGGACCCCGGGGATGGCTACACCTTC
CDR3aa: CASSPDPGDGYTF
d_gene: -
j_gene: TRBJ1-2
abundance: few
v_gene: TRBV6-2/TRBV6-3

CDR3nt: TGTGCCAGCCACCCCGTAGGACCGAAGAACACTGAAGCTTTCTTT
CDR3aa: CASHPVGPKNTEAFF
d_gene: -
j_gene: TRBJ1-1
abundance: -
v_gene: TRBV28

CDR3nt: TGTGCCAGCAGCTTGACCCGGACAGATACGCAGTATTTT
CDR3aa: CASSLTRTDTQYF
d_gene: -
j_gene: TRBJ2-3
abundance: -
v_gene: TRBV5-4

CDR3nt: TGCGCCAGCAGCCCGGGACAGGGGCCACTGGGGAGTTCACCCCTCCACTTT
CDR3aa: CASSPGQGPLGSSPLHF
d_gene: TRBD1
j_gene: TRBJ1-6
abundance: -
v_gene: TRBV4-1

CDR3nt: TGTGCCAGCAGTTTTCGTCGGGCGAGGGGGGGCGGGGAGCTGTTTTTT
CDR3aa: CASSFRRARGGGELFF
d_gene: -
j_gene: TRBJ2-2
abundance: -
v_gene: TRBV27

CDR3nt: TGTGCCAGCAGTTTACGGGGACAGGGAAGAGATACGCAGTATTTT
CDR3aa: CASSLRGQGRDTQYF
d_gene: TRBD1
j_gene: TRBJ2-3
abundance: few
v_gene: TRBV27

CDR3nt: TGCGCCAGCAGCCCAGGGACTAGCGGGAGTGTGAGCTCCTACGAGCAGTACTTC
CDR3aa: CASSPGTSGSVSSYEQYF
d_gene: TRBD2
j_gene: TRBJ2-7
abundance: -
v_gene: TRBV4-3

CDR3nt: TGTGCCAGCAGTGAGGGGCGGATAGATAATGGATACGAGCAGTACTTC
CDR3aa: CASSEGRIDNGYEQYF
d_gene: -
j_gene: TRBJ2-7
abundance: -
v_gene: TRBV2

CDR3nt: TGTGCCAGCAGTTGGACGGTGAACACTGAAGCTTTCTTT
CDR3aa: CASSWTVNTEAFF
d_gene: -
j_gene: TRBJ1-1
abundance: -
v_gene: TRBV12-3/TRBV12-4

CDR3nt: TGTGCCAGCAGTTACCACGTGCTAGCGGGAGACGCTAATGAGCAGTTCTTC
CDR3aa: CASSYHVLAGDANEQFF
d_gene: TRBD2
j_gene: TRBJ2-1
abundance: -
v_gene: TRBV6-2/TRBV6-3

CDR3nt: TGTGCCAGCTCACCTGGGGGCAGCTCGGGCTACGAGCAGTACTTC
CDR3aa: CASSPGGSSGYEQYF
d_gene: -
j_gene: TRBJ2-7
abundance: once
v_gene: TRBV18